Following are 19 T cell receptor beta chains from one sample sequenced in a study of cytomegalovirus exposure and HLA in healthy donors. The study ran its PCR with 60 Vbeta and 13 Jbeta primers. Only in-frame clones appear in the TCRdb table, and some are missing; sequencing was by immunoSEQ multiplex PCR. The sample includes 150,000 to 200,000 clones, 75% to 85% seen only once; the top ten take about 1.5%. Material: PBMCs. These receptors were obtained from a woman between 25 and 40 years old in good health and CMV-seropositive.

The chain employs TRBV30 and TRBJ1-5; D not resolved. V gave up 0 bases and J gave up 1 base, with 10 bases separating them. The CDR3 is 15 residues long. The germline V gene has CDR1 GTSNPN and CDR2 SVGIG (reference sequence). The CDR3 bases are TGTGCCTGGAGTGTCGGAGGGCCGAGCAATCAGCCCCAGCATTTT. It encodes CAWSVGGPSNQPQHF.

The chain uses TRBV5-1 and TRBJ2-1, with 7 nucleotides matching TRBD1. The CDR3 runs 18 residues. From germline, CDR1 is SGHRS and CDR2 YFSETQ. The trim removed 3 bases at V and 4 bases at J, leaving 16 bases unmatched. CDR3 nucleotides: TGCGCCAGCAGCTCGACCGGGACAGCAGGACGCATATACAATGAGCAGTTCTTC. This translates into CASSSTGTAGRIYNEQFF.

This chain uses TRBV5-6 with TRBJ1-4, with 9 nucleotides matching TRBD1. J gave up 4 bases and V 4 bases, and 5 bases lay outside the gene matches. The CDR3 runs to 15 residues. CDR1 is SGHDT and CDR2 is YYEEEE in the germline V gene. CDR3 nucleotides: TGTGCCAGCAGCGTGGGGACAGGGAGTAATGAAAAACTGTTTTTT. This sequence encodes CASSVGTGSNEKLFF.

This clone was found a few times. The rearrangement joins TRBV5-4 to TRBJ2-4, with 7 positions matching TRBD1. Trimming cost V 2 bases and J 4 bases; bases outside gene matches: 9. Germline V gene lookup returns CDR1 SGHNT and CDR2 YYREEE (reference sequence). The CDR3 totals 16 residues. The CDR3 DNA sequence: TGTGCCAGCAGCTTACCGGGCCGACAGGGAAAAAACATTCAGTACTTC. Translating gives CASSLPGRQGKNIQYF.

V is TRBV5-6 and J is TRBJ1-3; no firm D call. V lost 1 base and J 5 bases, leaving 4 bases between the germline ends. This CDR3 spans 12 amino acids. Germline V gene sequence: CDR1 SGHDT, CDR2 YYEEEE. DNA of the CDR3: TGTGCCAGCAGCTTGCTACGAAACACCATATATTTT. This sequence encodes CASSLLRNTIYF.

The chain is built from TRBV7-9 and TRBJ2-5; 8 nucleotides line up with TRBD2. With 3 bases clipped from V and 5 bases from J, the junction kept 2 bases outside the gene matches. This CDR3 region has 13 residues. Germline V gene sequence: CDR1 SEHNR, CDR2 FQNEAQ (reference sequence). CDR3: CASSLAGGETQYF. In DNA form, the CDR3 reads TGTGCCAGCAGCTTGGCGGGAGGTGAGACCCAGTACTTC.

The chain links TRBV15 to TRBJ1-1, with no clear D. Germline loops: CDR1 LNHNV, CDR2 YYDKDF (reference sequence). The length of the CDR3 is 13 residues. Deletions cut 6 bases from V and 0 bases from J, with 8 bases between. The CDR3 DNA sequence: TGTGCCACCAGTGAGACTATGAACACTGAAGCTTTCTTT. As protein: CATSETMNTEAFF.

For the CDR3, the DNA is TGCGCCAGCAGCCAAGCGAGCATGGGGGAGGCCCCCTACGAGCAGTACTTC. Translating gives CASSQASMGEAPYEQYF. The gene calls are TRBV4-1 and TRBJ2-7; a weak D match, TRBD2 (6 bases). This CDR3 is 17 amino acids long. The V and J ends lost 1 base and 2 bases respectively, with 18 bases between them. The V gene's germline CDR1 is MGHRA and CDR2 YSYEKL.

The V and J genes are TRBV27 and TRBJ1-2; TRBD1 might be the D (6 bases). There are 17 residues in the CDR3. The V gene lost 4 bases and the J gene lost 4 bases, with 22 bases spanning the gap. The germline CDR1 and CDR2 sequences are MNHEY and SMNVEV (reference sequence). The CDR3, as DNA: TGTGCCAGCAGTTGGGTATGGTGGGGGCGGTATGGCTATGGCTACACCTTC. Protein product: CASSWVWWGRYGYGYTF.

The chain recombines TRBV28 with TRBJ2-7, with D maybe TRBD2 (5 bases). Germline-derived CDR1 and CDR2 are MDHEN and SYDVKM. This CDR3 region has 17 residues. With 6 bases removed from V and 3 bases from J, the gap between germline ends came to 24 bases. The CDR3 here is CASSLPAWESGLYEQYF. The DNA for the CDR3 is TGTGCCAGCAGCCTCCCTGCGTGGGAGTCGGGTCTCTACGAGCAGTACTTC.

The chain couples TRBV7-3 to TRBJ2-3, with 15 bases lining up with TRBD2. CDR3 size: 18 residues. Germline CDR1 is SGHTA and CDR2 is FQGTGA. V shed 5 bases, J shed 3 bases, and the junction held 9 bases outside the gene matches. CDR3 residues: CASSAGLAGGVGTDTQYF. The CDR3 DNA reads TGTGCCAGCAGCGCGGGACTAGCGGGAGGAGTGGGGACAGATACGCAGTATTTT.

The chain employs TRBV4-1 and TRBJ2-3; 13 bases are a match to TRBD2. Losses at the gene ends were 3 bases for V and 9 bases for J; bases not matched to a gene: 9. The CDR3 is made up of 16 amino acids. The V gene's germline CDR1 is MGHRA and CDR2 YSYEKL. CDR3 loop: CASSQAPGLAGETQYF. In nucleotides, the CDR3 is TGCGCCAGCAGCCAGGCCCCTGGACTAGCGGGAGAAACGCAGTATTTT.

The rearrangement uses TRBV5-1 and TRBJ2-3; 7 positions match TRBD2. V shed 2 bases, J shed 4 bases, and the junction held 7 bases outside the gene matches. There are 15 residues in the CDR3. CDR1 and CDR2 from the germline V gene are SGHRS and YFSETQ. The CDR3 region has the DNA TGCGCCAGCAGCTTATCAGCGGGACCCGCAGATACGCAGTATTTT. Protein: CASSLSAGPADTQYF.

The DNA of the CDR3 is TGTGCCAGCAGCTCTGGAATGGGGGGGATCGGTAATGAAAAACTGTTTTTT. Encoded protein: CASSSGMGGIGNEKLFF. The rearrangement links TRBV11-2 to TRBJ1-4; the D gene is possibly TRBD1 (5 bases). Germline lookup yields CDR1 SGHAT and CDR2 FQNNGV. The CDR3 runs 17 residues. V was trimmed by 4 bases and J by 4 bases, leaving 19 bases between them.

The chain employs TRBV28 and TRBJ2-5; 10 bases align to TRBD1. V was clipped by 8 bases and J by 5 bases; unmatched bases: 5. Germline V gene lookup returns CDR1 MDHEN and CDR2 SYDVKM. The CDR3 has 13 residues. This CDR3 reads CASRGTGVETQYF. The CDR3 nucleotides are TGTGCCAGCCGCGGGACAGGGGTGGAGACCCAGTACTTC.

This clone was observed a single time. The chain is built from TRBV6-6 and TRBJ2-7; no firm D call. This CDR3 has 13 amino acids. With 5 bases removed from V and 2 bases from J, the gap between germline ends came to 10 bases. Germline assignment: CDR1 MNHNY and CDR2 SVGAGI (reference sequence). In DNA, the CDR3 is TGTGCCAGCAGTGCAAATAGTGCCTACGAGCAGTACTTC. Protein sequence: CASSANSAYEQYF.

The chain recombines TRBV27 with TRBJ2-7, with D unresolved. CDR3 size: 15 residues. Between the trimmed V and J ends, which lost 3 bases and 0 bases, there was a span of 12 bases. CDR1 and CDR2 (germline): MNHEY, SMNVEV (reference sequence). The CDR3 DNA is TGTGCCAGCAGTTTTCAAGTGCCGAGCTCCTACGAGCAGTACTTC. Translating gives CASSFQVPSSYEQYF.

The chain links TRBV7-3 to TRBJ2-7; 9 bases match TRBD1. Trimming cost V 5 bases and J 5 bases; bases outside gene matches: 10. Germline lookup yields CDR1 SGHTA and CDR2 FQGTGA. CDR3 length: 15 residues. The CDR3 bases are TGTGCCAGCAGCCCCACCGGGACAGGGACCGACGAGCAGTACTTC. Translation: CASSPTGTGTDEQYF.

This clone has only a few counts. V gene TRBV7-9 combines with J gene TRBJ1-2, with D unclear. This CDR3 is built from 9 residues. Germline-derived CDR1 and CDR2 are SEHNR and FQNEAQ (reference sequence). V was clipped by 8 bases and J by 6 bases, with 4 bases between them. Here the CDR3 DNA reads TGTGCCAGCCAGAATGGCTACACCTTC. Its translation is CASQNGYTF. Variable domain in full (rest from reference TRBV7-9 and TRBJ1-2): DTGVSQNPRHKITKRGQNVTFRCDPISEHNRLYWYRQTLGQGPEFLTYFQNEAQLEKSRLLSDRFSAERPKGSFSTLEIQRTEQGDSAMYLCASQNGYTFGSGTRLTVV.